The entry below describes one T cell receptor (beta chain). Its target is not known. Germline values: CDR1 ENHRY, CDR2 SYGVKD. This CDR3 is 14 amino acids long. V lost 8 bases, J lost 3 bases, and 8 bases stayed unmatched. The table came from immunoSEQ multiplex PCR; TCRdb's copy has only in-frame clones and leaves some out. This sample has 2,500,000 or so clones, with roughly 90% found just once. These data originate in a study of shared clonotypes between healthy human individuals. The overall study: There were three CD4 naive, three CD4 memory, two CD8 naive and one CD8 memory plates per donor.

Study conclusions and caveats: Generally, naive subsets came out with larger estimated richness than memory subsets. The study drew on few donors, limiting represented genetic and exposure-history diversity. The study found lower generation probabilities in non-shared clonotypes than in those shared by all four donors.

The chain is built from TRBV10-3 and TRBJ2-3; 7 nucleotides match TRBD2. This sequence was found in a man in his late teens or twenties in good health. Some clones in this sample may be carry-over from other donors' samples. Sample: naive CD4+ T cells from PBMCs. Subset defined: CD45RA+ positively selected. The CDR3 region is CAIGLGGQTDTQYF. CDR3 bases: TGTGCCATCGGGTTGGGAGGGCAGACAGATACGCAGTATTTT.